Shown below are 6 T cell receptor beta chains from a single sample sequenced in a study of control samples from healthy donors and cancer patients. Profiled with immunoSEQ multiplex PCR; TCRdb holds only in-frame clones, not every one. Here the sample spans 110,000 or so clones, roughly 90% being singletons. Sequenced input: blood. The receptors stem from a woman aged 45-60 years in good health.

This clone has only a few counts. This sequence joins TRBV4-2 and TRBJ1-4; D not resolved. CDR1 is LGHNA and CDR2 is YNFKEQ in the germline V gene. V was clipped by 4 bases and J by 8 bases, with 17 bases between them. The CDR3 totals 15 residues. The CDR3 DNA reads as TGTGCCAGCAGCCCGCTAGCTGGGCGTCGGGAAAAACTGTTTTTT. Encoded protein: CASSPLAGRREKLFF.

The chain combines TRBV5-6 with TRBJ2-7, with D perhaps given as TRBD1 or TRBD2 (5 bases each). The CDR3 is 12 residues long. V dropped 4 bases and J dropped 6 bases, with 11 bases sitting between them. CDR1 is SGHDT and CDR2 is YYEEEE in the germline V gene. The CDR3 here is CASSRDLSEQYF. For the CDR3, the DNA is TGTGCCAGCAGCCGGGACCTCAGCGAGCAGTACTTC.

CDR3 bases: TGTGTAACTAGTGGAAACACCATATATTTT. Its protein product is CVTSGNTIYF. The rearrangement uses TRBV2 and TRBJ1-3; D remains ambiguous. This CDR3 has 10 amino acids. Germline values: CDR1 SNHLY, CDR2 FYNNEI.

The J gene is TRBJ2-3, the V gene TRBV6-2 or TRBV6-3; TRBD2 matches at 10 bases. The CDR3 is made up of 15 amino acids. The germline V gene encodes CDR1 MNHEY and CDR2 SVGEGT. The junction had 8 bases not matched to a gene; V was cut back by 5 bases and J by 6 bases. DNA for the CDR3: TGTGCCAGCAGTCGCATCGGGACTAGCGATGATACGCAGTATTTT. Translated, it gives CASSRIGTSDDTQYF.

This rearrangement joins TRBV7-9 to TRBJ1-6, with TRBD1 matching over 9 bases. Germline V lookup: CDR1 SEHNR, CDR2 FQNEAQ (reference sequence). CDR3 size: 16 residues. Trimming removed 5 bases from V and 9 bases from J; junction bases left unmatched: 11. The CDR3 sequence: CASSHPGQGISSPLHF. The CDR3 bases are TGTGCCAGCAGCCATCCGGGACAGGGAATAAGTTCACCCCTCCACTTT.

This clone has only one observation. The V and J genes are TRBV7-9 and TRBJ2-2; D is possibly TRBD2 (5 bases). CDR3 length equals 17 residues. V lost 1 base and J lost 1, with 13 bases in between. The germline V gene has CDR1 SEHNR and CDR2 FQNEAQ (reference sequence). The CDR3 DNA sequence: TGTGCCAGCAGCTTAGGGAGCGGAGCCAGGAACACCGGGGAGCTGTTTTTT. This encodes CASSLGSGARNTGELFF.